This TCR beta chain was sequenced in a study of OX40 agonist ivuxolimab in advanced cancers. V was pared by 8 bases and J by 12 bases, with 17 bases of the junction left unmatched. The CDR3 has 16 residues. CDR1 is LNHDA and CDR2 is SQIVND in the germline V gene (reference sequence). This clone turned up a few times. TCRdb keeps only in-frame clones here, not all; method: immunoSEQ multiplex PCR. Of 55,000 to 80,000 clones listed, roughly four fifths are singletons. The chain recombines TRBV19 with TRBJ1-6; 9 bases are a match to TRBD1. Here the sequenced sample was CD4+ or CD8+ T cells sorted from blood, taken in a trial of the OX40 agonist ivuxolimab. This receptor was obtained from an adult with an advanced solid tumor such as melanoma, head and neck, liver or kidney cancer. This CDR3 is CASATKGTGKPLPLHF. The CDR3 region has the DNA TGTGCCAGTGCGACGAAGGGGACAGGGAAACCTTTACCCCTCCACTTT. The full variable domain, rest sourced from reference TRBV19 and TRBJ1-6, is DGGITQSPKYLFRKEGQNVTLSCEQNLNHDAMYWYRQDPGQGLRLIYYSQIVNDFQKGDIAEGYSVSREKKESFPLTVTSAQKNPTAFYLCASATKGTGKPLPLHFGNGTRLTVT.